This passage covers 16 T cell receptor beta chains from one sample sequenced in a study of T cells in tuberculosis. Sequencing used immunoSEQ multiplex PCR; TCRdb keeps in-frame clones, though not all of them. Of 35,000 to 40,000 clones listed, 85% to 95% are singletons. Material for sequencing was PBMCs. The receptors originated from a donor aged 5-35 years with latent tuberculosis or without tuberculosis infection. Some clones in this sample may be carry-over from other donors' samples.

CDR3 sequence: CASSLTLDMSGYTF. The CDR3 DNA follows: TGTGCCAGTAGTCTTACCCTGGACATGAGTGGCTACACCTTC. This chain links TRBV19 with TRBJ1-2, with a tentative D call TRBD1 (5 bases). The CDR3 totals 14 residues. V dropped 5 bases and J dropped 7 bases, with 17 bases sitting between them. Germline V gene lookup returns CDR1 LNHDA and CDR2 SQIVND (reference sequence).

The chain couples TRBV10-3 to TRBJ2-2; 9 bases agree with TRBD1. V gave up 7 bases and J gave up 3 bases; unmatched junction bases: 9. The CDR3 runs 16 residues. Germline V gives CDR1 ENHRY, CDR2 SYGVKD. The CDR3 DNA reads TGTGCCATCACTCCCACGGACAGGGGAGACACCGGGGAGCTGTTTTTT. Translation gives CAITPTDRGDTGELFF.

The chain uses TRBV6-5 and TRBJ1-5; TRBD1 is a possible D gene (6 bases). The V and J ends lost 6 bases and 5 bases respectively, with 11 bases between them. The CDR3 contains 13 residues. CDR1 and CDR2 (germline): MNHEY, SVGAGI. The CDR3: CASRRTDYQPQHF. In DNA, the CDR3 is TGTGCCAGCAGACGGACAGATTATCAGCCCCAGCATTTT.

The chain carries TRBV2 and TRBJ1-2; unclear D gene. The germline V and J ends were trimmed by 2 bases and 7 bases, with 11 bases remaining between them. Germline values: CDR1 SNHLY, CDR2 FYNNEI. This CDR3 is 13 amino acids long. The CDR3 loop is CASSEYGQAGYTF. CDR3 coding DNA: TGTGCCAGCAGTGAATATGGTCAGGCTGGCTACACCTTC.

The V and J genes are TRBV2 and TRBJ2-2; no clear D gene. The CDR3 is made up of 14 amino acids. V was cut by 3 bases and J by 6 bases, with 11 bases left in between. Germline lookup yields CDR1 SNHLY and CDR2 FYNNEI. The CDR3: CASSDSPRAGELFF. DNA for the CDR3: TGTGCCAGCAGTGACAGCCCCCGGGCCGGGGAGCTGTTTTTT.

The chain couples TRBV11-2 to TRBJ1-5, with a weak D call TRBD1 (5 bases). Trimming shortened V by 5 bases and J by 5 bases, and 13 bases separated the two germline ends. Germline CDR1 is SGHAT and CDR2 is FQNNGV. This CDR3 spans 14 amino acids. This CDR3 is CASSRGGDYQPQHF. The CDR3 DNA follows: TGTGCCAGCAGCCGGGGGGGTGATTATCAGCCCCAGCATTTT.

The genes are TRBV5-1 and TRBJ1-2; 7 bases match TRBD1. With V trimmed by 4 bases and J by 8 bases, 14 bases remained unmatched. Germline lookup yields CDR1 SGHRS and CDR2 YFSETQ. The CDR3 runs to 15 residues. The DNA of the CDR3 is TGCGCCAGCAGCAACACCCCCGGGACAGCGGACGGCTACACCTTC. Amino acid sequence: CASSNTPGTADGYTF.

The V gene is TRBV19, the J gene TRBJ2-3, with a tentative D call TRBD1 (6 bases). The germline V and J ends were trimmed by 3 bases and 6 bases, with 13 bases remaining between them. This CDR3 region has 14 residues. Germline V gene data show CDR1 as LNHDA and CDR2 as SQIVND (reference sequence). The CDR3 reads CASSINRVSDTQYF. For the CDR3, the DNA is TGTGCCAGTAGTATTAACAGGGTATCGGATACGCAGTATTTT. The full variable domain, with the rest looked up from reference TRBV19 and TRBJ2-3, is DGGITQSPKYLFRKEGQNVTLSCEQNLNHDAMYWYRQDPGQGLRLIYYSQIVNDFQKGDIAEGYSVSREKKESFPLTVTSAQKNPTAFYLCASSINRVSDTQYFGPGTRLTVL.

The chain links TRBV4-3 to TRBJ2-7; 11 bases fit TRBD2. The germline V gene encodes CDR1 LGHNA and CDR2 YSLEER. This CDR3 is 17 amino acids long. With V trimmed by 0 bases and J by 0 bases, 4 bases remained unmatched. Written as DNA, the CDR3 is TGCGCCAGCAGCCAAGAAGATAGCGGGGGGGTCTCCTACGAGCAGTACTTC. It translates to CASSQEDSGGVSYEQYF.

This chain joins TRBV7-8 and TRBJ2-6, with TRBD1 identical over 11 bases. This CDR3 is built from 20 residues. Germline V gene sequence: CDR1 SGHVS, CDR2 FQNEAQ. Unmatched junction bases numbered 10, after V lost 3 bases and J lost 0 bases. The CDR3 bases are TGTGCCAGCAGCTTGAGCCCCCGGGACAGGGGGGGCTCTGGGGCCAACGTCCTGACTTTC. As protein: CASSLSPRDRGGSGANVLTF.

The chain uses TRBV19 and TRBJ2-7; a possible D gene is TRBD1 (5 bases). V was trimmed by 6 bases and J by 1 base, leaving 10 bases between them. Germline V gene lookup returns CDR1 LNHDA and CDR2 SQIVND (reference sequence). The CDR3 loop spans 13 amino acids. In nucleotides, the CDR3 is TGTGCCAGTAGGGCGGACACATCCTACGAGCAGTACTTC. Amino acid sequence: CASRADTSYEQYF.

This clone was seen just once. The gene calls are TRBV5-4 and TRBJ2-1; 11 bases are a match to TRBD2. Germline V gene sequence: CDR1 SGHNT, CDR2 YYREEE (reference sequence). The CDR3 covers 16 residues. With V trimmed by 4 bases and J by 7 bases, 10 bases remained unmatched. CDR3 amino acids: CASSASLLAGDNEQFF. CDR3 sequence (DNA): TGTGCCAGCAGCGCCAGCCTACTAGCGGGGGATAATGAGCAGTTCTTC.

This chain joins TRBV19 and TRBJ1-6, with TRBD1 matching over 7 bases. The CDR3 sequence is 15 residues long. The V and J ends lost 3 bases and 7 bases, in that order; junction bases with no gene match: 6. CDR1 and CDR2 (germline): LNHDA, SQIVND (reference sequence). CDR3 coding DNA: TGTGCCAGTAGTATCAATACAGGGGTCAATTCACCCCTCCACTTT. This encodes CASSINTGVNSPLHF.

This chain joins TRBV30 and TRBJ1-2; 7 positions match TRBD1. The V gene end was trimmed by 2 bases and the J gene end by 1 base; junction bases not matched to a gene: 7. From germline, CDR1 is GTSNPN and CDR2 SVGIG (reference sequence). The CDR3 runs to 15 residues. CDR3 region: CAWSSGDSYNYGYTF. The CDR3 DNA reads TGTGCCTGGAGTTCGGGGGACAGTTATAACTATGGCTACACCTTC.

The V and J genes are TRBV7-3 and TRBJ1-5; D perhaps matches TRBD1 (6 bases). The CDR3 runs to 15 residues. V was clipped by 0 bases and J by 1 base, with 7 bases between them. From germline, CDR1 is SGHTA and CDR2 FQGTGA. The DNA of the CDR3 is TGTGCCAGCAGCTTAACGGGACAAAGCAATCAGCCCCAGCATTTT. As protein: CASSLTGQSNQPQHF.

The chain combines TRBV19 with TRBJ2-1; 7 bases agree with TRBD1. Per the germline V gene, CDR1 is LNHDA and CDR2 is SQIVND (reference sequence). The CDR3 runs to 15 residues. V lost 7 bases and J lost 1; bases outside the gene matches: 7. CDR3 DNA sequence: TGTGCCAGTAAACACAGGGGCGAATCCTACAATGAGCAGTTCTTC. Protein: CASKHRGESYNEQFF.